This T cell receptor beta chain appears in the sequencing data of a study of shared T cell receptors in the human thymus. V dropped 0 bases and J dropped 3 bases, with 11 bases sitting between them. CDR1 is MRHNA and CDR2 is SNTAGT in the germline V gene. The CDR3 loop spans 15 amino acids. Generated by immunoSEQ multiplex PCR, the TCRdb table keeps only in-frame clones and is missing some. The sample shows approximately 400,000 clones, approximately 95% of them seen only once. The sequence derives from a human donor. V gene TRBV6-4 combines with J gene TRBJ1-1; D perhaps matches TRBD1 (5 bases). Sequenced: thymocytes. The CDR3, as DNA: TGTGCCAGCAGTGACTCTAGTGGGACTTACACTGAAGCTTTCTTT. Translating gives CASSDSSGTYTEAFF.